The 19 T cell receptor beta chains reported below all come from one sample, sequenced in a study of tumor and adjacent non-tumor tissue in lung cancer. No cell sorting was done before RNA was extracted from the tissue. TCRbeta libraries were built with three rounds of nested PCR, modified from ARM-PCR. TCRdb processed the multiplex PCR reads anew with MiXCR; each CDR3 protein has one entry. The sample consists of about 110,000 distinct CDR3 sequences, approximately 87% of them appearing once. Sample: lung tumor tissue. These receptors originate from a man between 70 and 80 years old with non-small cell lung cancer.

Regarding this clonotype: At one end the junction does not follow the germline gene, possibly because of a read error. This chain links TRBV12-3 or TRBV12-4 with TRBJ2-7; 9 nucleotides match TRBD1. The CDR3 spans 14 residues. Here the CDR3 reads CASGLWDRDYEQYF. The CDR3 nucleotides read TGTGCCAGCGGTTTATGGGACAGGGACTACGAGCAGTACTTC.

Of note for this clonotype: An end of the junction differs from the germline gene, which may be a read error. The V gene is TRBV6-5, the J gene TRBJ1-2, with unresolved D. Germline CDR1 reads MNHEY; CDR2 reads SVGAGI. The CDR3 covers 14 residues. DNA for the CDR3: TGTGCCAGCAGTTGCTCGACGTTAAACTATGGCTACACTTTC. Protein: CASSCSTLNYGYTF.

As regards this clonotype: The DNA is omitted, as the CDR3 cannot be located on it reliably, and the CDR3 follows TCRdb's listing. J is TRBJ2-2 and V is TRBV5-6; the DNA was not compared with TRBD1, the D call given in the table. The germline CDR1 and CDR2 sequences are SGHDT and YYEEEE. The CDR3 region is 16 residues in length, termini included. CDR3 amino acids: CASSFGTGNSGGELLF.

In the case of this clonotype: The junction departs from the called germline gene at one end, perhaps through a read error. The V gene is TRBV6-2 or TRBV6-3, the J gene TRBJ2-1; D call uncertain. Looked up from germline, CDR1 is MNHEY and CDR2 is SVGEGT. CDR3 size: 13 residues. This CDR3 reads CASSYTTPHAKLF. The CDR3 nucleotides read TGTGCCAGCAGTTATACAACTCCGCACGCGAAGTTATTT.

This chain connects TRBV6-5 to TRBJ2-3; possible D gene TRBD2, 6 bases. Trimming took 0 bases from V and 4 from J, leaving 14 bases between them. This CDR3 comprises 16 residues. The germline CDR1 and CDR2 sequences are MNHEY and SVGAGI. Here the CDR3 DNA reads TGTGCCAGCAGTTACTCTATGGGGCCGGGAGCAGATACGCAGTATTTT. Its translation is CASSYSMGPGADTQYF.

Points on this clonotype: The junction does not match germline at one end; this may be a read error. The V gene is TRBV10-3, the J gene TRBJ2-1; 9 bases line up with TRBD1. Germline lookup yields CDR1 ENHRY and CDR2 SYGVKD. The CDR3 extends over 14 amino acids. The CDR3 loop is CTISSGQGVLEQFF. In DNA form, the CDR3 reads TGTACCATCAGTTCGGGACAGGGAGTACTCGAGCAGTTCTTC.

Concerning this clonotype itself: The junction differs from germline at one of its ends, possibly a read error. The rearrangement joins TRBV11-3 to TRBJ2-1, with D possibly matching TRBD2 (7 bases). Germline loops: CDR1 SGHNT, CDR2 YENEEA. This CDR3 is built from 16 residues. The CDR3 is CASNLDPTGGGGEQFF. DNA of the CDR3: TGTGCTAGCAACTTAGATCCCACGGGGGGCGGGGGTGAGCAGTTCTTC.

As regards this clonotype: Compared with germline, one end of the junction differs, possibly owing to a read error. DNA for the CDR3: TGCGCCAGCAGCCAAGATTGGCCAGCGGGCCCCTACAATGAGGAGTTCTTC. Protein sequence: CASSQDWPAGPYNEEFF. The chain recombines TRBV4-3 with TRBJ2-1, with D possibly TRBD2 on 6 matching bases. The V gene's germline CDR1 is LGHNA and CDR2 YSLEER. This CDR3 is 17 amino acids long.

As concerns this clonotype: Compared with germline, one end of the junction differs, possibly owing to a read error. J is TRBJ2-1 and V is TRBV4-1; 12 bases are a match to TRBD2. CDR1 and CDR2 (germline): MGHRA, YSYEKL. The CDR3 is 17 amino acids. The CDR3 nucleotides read TGCTCCAGCAGCCAAGAAGCGGCTAGCGGGAGGGGAAATGAGCAGTTCTTC. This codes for CSSSQEAASGRGNEQFF.

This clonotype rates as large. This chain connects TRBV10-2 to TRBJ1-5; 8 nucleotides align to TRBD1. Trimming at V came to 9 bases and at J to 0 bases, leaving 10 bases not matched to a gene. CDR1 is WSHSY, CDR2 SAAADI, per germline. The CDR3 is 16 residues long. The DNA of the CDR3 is TGCGCCAGGAAAACCGACAGGGGTGGTAGCAATCAGCCCCAGCATTTT. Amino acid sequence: CARKTDRGGSNQPQHF.

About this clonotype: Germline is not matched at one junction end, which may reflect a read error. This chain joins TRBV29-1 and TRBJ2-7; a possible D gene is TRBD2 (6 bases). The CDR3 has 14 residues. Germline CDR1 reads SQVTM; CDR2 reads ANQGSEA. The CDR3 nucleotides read TGTAGCGTTGAAAGGGCGGGACCGACCTACGAGTTGTACTTC. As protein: CSVERAGPTYELYF.

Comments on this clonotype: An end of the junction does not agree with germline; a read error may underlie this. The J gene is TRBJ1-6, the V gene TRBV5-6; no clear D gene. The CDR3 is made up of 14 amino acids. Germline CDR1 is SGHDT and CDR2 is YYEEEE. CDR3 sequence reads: CASGLVGRGSLLHF. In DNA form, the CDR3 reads TGTGCCAGCGGCTTGGTCGGCCGAGGTTCACTCCTCCACTTT. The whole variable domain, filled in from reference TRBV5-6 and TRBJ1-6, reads DAGVTQSPTHLIKTRGQQVTLRCSPKSGHDTVSWYQQALGQGPQFIFQYYEEEERQRGNFPDRFSGHQFPNYSSELNVNALLLGDSALYLCASGLVGRGSLLHFGNGTRLTVT.

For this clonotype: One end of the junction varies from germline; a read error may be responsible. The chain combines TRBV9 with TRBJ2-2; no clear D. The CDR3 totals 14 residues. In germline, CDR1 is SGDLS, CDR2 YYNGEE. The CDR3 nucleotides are TGTGCCTGCAGCGCCCAGATGGCCACCGGGGAGCTGTTTTTT. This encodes CACSAQMATGELFF.

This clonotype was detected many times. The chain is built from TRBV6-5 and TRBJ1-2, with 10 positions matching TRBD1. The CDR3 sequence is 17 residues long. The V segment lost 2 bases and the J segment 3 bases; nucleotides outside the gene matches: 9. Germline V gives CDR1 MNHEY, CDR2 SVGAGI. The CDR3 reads CASSYTLTGGGYYGYTF. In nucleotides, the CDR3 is TGTGCCAGCAGTTACACTTTGACAGGGGGCGGGTACTATGGCTACACCTTC.

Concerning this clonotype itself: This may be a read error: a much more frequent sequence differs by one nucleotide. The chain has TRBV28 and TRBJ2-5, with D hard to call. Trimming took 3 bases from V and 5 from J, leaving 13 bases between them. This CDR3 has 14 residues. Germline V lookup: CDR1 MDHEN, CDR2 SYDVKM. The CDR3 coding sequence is TGTGCCAGCAGTTTTCGGACGGATGGCGAGACCCAGTACTTC. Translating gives CASSFRTDGETQYF. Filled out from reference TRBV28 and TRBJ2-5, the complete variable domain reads DVKVTQSSRYLVKRTGEKVFLECVQDMDHENMFWYRQDPGLGLRLIYFSYDVKMKEKGDIPEGYSVSREKKERFSLILESASTNQTSMYLCASSFRTDGETQYFGPGTRLLVL.

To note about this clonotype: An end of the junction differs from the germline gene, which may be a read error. CDR3 in amino acids: CASSQGNNHPQHF. The CDR3, as DNA: TGCGCCAGCAGCCAGGGTAACAATCATCCCCAGCATTTT. V is TRBV12-3 or TRBV12-4 and J is TRBJ1-5, with a weak D call TRBD1 (5 bases). CDR3 length: 13 amino acids.

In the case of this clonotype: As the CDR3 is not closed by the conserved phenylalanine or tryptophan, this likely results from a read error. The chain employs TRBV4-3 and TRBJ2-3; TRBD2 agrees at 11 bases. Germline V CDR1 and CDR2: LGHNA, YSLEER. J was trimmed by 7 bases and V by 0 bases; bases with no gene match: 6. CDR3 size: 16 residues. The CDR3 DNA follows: TGCGCCAGCAGCCAAGATCTAGCGGGAGGTCCAAATACGCAGTATTAT. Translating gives CASSQDLAGGPNTQYY.

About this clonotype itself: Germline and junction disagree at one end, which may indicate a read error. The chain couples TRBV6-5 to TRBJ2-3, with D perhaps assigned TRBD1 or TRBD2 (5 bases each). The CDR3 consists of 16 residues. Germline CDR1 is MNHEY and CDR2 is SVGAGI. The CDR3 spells CASIYSMGPGTDTRYF. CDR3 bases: TGTGCCAGCATTTACTCGATGGGGCCGGGAACAGATACGCGGTATTTT.

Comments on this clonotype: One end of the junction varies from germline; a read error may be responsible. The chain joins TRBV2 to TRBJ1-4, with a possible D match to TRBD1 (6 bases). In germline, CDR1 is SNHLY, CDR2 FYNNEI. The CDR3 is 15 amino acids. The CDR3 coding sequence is TGTGCCAGCACAACAGGGACGTCACGGGATGAAAATCTGTTTTTT. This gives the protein CASTTGTSRDENLFF.